This T cell receptor (beta chain) was identified during a study of blood T cell repertoires in COVID-19. Study information: T cells, B-cell-depleted T cells, or PBMCs supplied cDNA or gDNA.

Original analysis: Scientists estimated how many nucleated cells there were by amplifying reference gene primers. Clones were sequenced by immunoSEQ multiplex PCR, and TCRdb holds only the in-frame ones, with some missing. V, J and clone size were drawn from that table, and D and trimming were deduced from the DNA. Of roughly 120,000 clones in the sample, about 90% were seen once. CDR3 length: 14 residues. Germline V lookup: CDR1 KGHSH, CDR2 LQKENI. V was pared by 3 bases and J by 1 base, with 9 bases between. The sample taken for sequencing was peripheral blood. This rearrangement joins TRBV18 to TRBJ2-5; TRBD1 is a possible D gene (6 bases). The TCR comes from a human donor in a cohort sampled during active COVID-19. The CDR3 DNA reads as TGTGCCAGCTCACCCCAGGGGTTCCAAGAGACCCAGTACTTC. It yields the protein CASSPQGFQETQYF.